Listed here are 5 T cell receptor beta chains from one sample, sequenced in a study of shared clonotypes between healthy human individuals. Repertoires were generated with immunoSEQ multiplex PCR, while TCRdb's copy carries only in-frame clones and drops some. The sample contains about 2.4 million clones, over 85% of which appear only once. Sequencing was performed on naive CD4+ T cells from PBMCs. Subset meaning: CD45RA+ positively selected. The source of these receptors is a man aged 18 to 35 in good health. Some clones in this sample may be carry-over from other donors' samples.

The chain uses TRBV7-2 and TRBJ2-7, with D perhaps TRBD2 (6 bases). Germline values: CDR1 SGHTA, CDR2 FQGNSA. The germline V and J ends were trimmed by 6 bases and 1 base, with 22 bases remaining between them. This CDR3 region has 17 residues. The CDR3 nucleotides read TGTGCCAGCAGTTCCCAGGGAAGTATCGGGAGATCCTACGAGCAGTACTTC. Its translation: CASSSQGSIGRSYEQYF.

The chain is built from TRBV4-2 and TRBJ2-7; the D call may be TRBD1 or TRBD2 (5 bases each). The V end lost 4 bases, the J end lost 3 bases, and 13 bases lay between the germline ends. Germline V gene sequence: CDR1 LGHNA, CDR2 YNFKEQ. This CDR3 contains 14 residues. The chain's CDR3 is CASSPTGTFYEQYF. The DNA for the CDR3 is TGTGCCAGCAGCCCGACCGGGACCTTCTACGAGCAGTACTTC.

V usage is TRBV6-6 and J usage is TRBJ2-3, with no clear D. This CDR3 is built from 12 residues. V lost 5 bases to trimming and J lost 4 bases, with 7 bases between them. Per the germline V gene, CDR1 is MNHNY and CDR2 is SVGAGI (reference sequence). The CDR3 DNA reads as TGTGCCAGCAGTCCCCACCCAGATACGCAGTATTTT. Translation: CASSPHPDTQYF.

The genes are TRBV5-4 and TRBJ2-7; the D gene is possibly TRBD2 (5 bases). CDR3 size: 17 residues. The V end lost 4 bases, the J end lost 5 bases, and 25 bases lay between the germline ends. CDR1 is SGHNT and CDR2 is YYREEE in the germline V gene (reference sequence). The CDR3 is CASSPPPLVGVGDEQYF. DNA of the CDR3: TGTGCCAGCAGCCCCCCCCCACTAGTAGGAGTCGGGGACGAGCAGTACTTC.

The chain recombines TRBV20-1 with TRBJ1-5; D unresolved. Germline assignment: CDR1 DFQATT and CDR2 SNEGSKA (reference sequence). The V end was cut by 7 bases, the J end by 3 bases, with 1 base between. The CDR3 has 9 amino acids. Here the CDR3 reads CSVNQPQHF. In DNA form, the CDR3 reads TGCAGTGTCAATCAGCCCCAGCATTTT.